This TCR beta chain was observed in a study of cytomegalovirus exposure and HLA in healthy donors (dated 2017 in TCRdb). A note on the overall study: An earlier analysis of under 600 of the donors reported 250 to 350 Gb of sequence data and 100 million to 140 million unique TCR beta sequences from roughly 180 million T cells. An early release covering some 640 HLA-typed donors comprised about 320 gigabases of sequencing data and around 85 million unique TCR sequences. Of the approximately 400 genotyped donors, about 80% fell in the genetic ancestry cluster associated with self-reported Caucasian donors. The study was designed to test whether signatures of past pathogen exposure could be identified by cataloging public T cell receptors. The study profiled the T cell repertoires of 666 subjects by immunosequencing and related them to cytomegalovirus serostatus. Along with the roughly 610-subject first cohort, a separate validation cohort of over 90 different subjects was used. To predict cytomegalovirus infection status, the study combined high-throughput TCR immunosequencing, statistical association of individual TCRs with disease status, and machine learning. A later analysis re-examined previously published TCR beta repertoires from hundreds of donors and added high-resolution HLA genotyping to investigate patterns of TCR occurrence. The later analysis used no new phenotypic data to find candidate immune exposures, relying instead on TCR beta sequences and their occurrence across donors. To decide whether each TCR beta V gene segment behaved as functional or pseudogenic, an earlier analysis of approximately 620 of the donors relied on high-throughput TCR beta sequencing. Donor age, sex, ethnicity and CMV serostatus were compiled together with the repertoire data. A later genetic analysis used genome-wide SNP genotypes for about 65% of the 666 donors, treating that subset as a discovery cohort. All discovery cohort repertoires had been generated using a single sequencing platform. Class I and class II HLA loci were covered by the typing at four-digit resolution. The number of typed donors differed by locus: about 620-640 for A, B, C, DRB1 and DQB1; 500 to 550 for DQA1; approximately 600 for DPA1; and about 450 for DPB1. Because of strong linkage in the cohort, roughly five DR-DQ haplotypes were treated as single units for association and clustering. On average, roughly 250,000 unique TCR beta nucleotide sequences were sequenced per donor among a few hundred genotyped donors of the cohort, with roughly 18% of those sequences being non-productive.

Turning to this clone: The target of this receptor is not known. No qualities accompany the bases; no much larger clone lies one base away.

Libraries were prepared through the immunoSEQ multiplex PCR assay. For the multiplex PCR, a mixture combining 60 forward primers for TCR Vbeta segments and 13 reverse primers for TCR Jbeta segments was used. A multiplex PCR assay on genomic DNA amplified the CDR3 region of rearranged TCR beta genes. Amplified TCR beta libraries were sequenced as 87-base-pair reads on the Illumina HiSeq System. From the authors' description of their analysis: Across the 500 to 850 repertoires, a later analysis counted some 80 million unique TCR beta chains, 9.5 million to 13 million of which were shared by at least two donors. To remove PCR and sequencing errors, raw reads were error-corrected and collapsed into unique sequences using a nearest-neighbor algorithm that merged closely related sequences. V, D and J gene segments were assigned by aligning CDR3 sequences to IMGT reference sequences. For a sequence to be retained, at least a six-nucleotide match to both a V gene segment and a J gene segment was required. Rearrangements were called productive when the CDR3 lacked stop codons and stayed in frame with V and J; all others were non-productive. CDR3 was defined by IMGT convention, running from the second conserved V-encoded cysteine to the conserved J-encoded phenylalanine. The earlier analysis of a few hundred of the donors excluded sequences that lacked an unambiguous match to a single V gene segment. In an earlier analysis of 587 of the donors, a V segment was called functional when productive rearrangements were above 56.7%, and segregating when the standard deviation between donors exceeded 5%. A statistical classification framework was built for diagnosing cytomegalovirus status from the catalog of TCR beta chain sequences. In a later analysis, V and J genes were assigned by comparing TCR nucleotide sequences against IMGT/GENE-DB human TR gene sequences. In a later analysis, CDR3 sequences and most-parsimonious VDJ recombination scenarios were assigned using the TCRdist pipeline. In a later analysis, each TCR beta chain was defined by its CDR3 amino acid sequence together with its V-gene family, and reads without a unique V-gene family were excluded. As a way to deal with suspected cross-contamination and a sequencing artifact, a later analysis dropped approximately 570 nucleotide sequences that were highly shared and had low generation probability. For each public chain, a later analysis derived a clonal expansion index from normalized ranks of inferred template counts within each repertoire. A later analysis computed generation probabilities with a VDJ recombination model fitted to out-of-frame rearrangements, and checked the results against IGoR. Hypergeometric tests were used in a later analysis to score TCR-TCR, TCR-HLA and TCR-CMV co-occurrence, with a repertoire-size bias correction applied to the TCR pairs. In a later analysis, false discovery rates were estimated by permuting HLA or CMV assignments 20 times. In a later analysis, co-occurring TCRs were grouped using DBSCAN, with TCRdist sequence similarity added in when clustering inside HLA-allele-positive subsets. Repertoires with fewer than 30,000 or more than 120,000 public chains, plus five repertoires with anomalous nucleotide sharing, were excluded from co-occurrence clustering. What TCRdb holds here is the immuneACCESS table cut down to in-frame rearrangements. Part of the clones is not present; checked against another copy, under half of the missing clones reflect an unresolved V gene, and the others are unexplained. The DNA gave D and trimming, while V, J and clone size come from that table. This sample holds 120,000 or so clones; over 70% were observed only once. 1.2% of the sample is taken by the ten largest.

The paper as a whole reports these results and caveats: According to a later analysis, parvovirus B19, influenza, CMV and Epstein-Barr virus appeared linked to several top co-occurrence clusters. The earlier analysis of almost 600 of the donors excluded 15 to 20 rarely observed V segments, including chromosome 9 orphons, because counts were too low. Immune exposure information for the cohort was limited to CMV serostatus. A cluster of highly shared sequence variants was judged likely to be a technical artifact of the sequencing pipeline. The cohort was sequenced for TCR beta chains only, and without alpha or paired-chain data the features that could be detected were limited. The classifier was reported to diagnose cytomegalovirus status with high specificity and sensitivity in both the original and validation cohorts. Roughly uniform sequencing depth across donors was assumed in presence/absence analyses, although this assumption may not hold. Linkage disequilibrium might explain the correlated functional status among segregating V segments, but an unknown experimental factor could not be ruled out. Three of the identified cytomegalovirus-associated TCR beta chains were confirmed in vitro to be specific for cytomegalovirus antigens. When HLA alleles, especially DR and DQ, strongly co-occurred, TCR associations were difficult to assign to individual alleles. Because HLA typing was missing for some donors at each locus, association tests included only the typed subset. Most TCR sequences were observed very rarely across donors, whereas some public TCRs were present in many individuals. The 87-base-pair reads could not distinguish some IMGT-functional V segments, including TRBV6-2 and TRBV6-3, so those segments were excluded. In a later genetic analysis, a missense DCLRE1C variant was associated with V-gene and J-gene trimming of TCR beta chains, and the association was replicated in an independent cohort. A later analysis found that HLA-associated TCR beta chains were more clonally expanded and had lower generation probabilities than equally common non-associated chains. The study gave a list of 150 to 200 TCR beta chains associated with cytomegalovirus. In a later analysis, most CMV-associated TCR beta chains were found to appear HLA-restricted, with HLA associations seemingly driven largely by CMV exposure. In a later analysis, the rate of TCR association differed among HLA loci, with DRB1 alleles having the most associated TCRs and HLA-C alleles having the fewest. In an earlier analysis of 587 of the donors, most TCR beta V segments appeared in productive rearrangements about 87% or about 30% of the time, broadly matching IMGT annotations. A further reported finding was that TCR beta sequences accurately predicted the HLA-A and HLA-B alleles for most subjects in the first cohort. Compared with the approximately 670-donor mean, donors in an Asian-associated ancestry cluster had fewer N-insertions in productive TCRs, according to a later genetic analysis. In a later analysis, around 17,000 TCR beta sequences were associated with specific HLA alleles at a false discovery rate of 0.05. It was suggested by the authors that the approach could potentially be generalized to other disease states and immunological phenotypes.

The cohort was made up of 500 to 850 healthy bone marrow donors. At the time of sampling, every cohort member was nominally healthy, though immune exposures that went unrecorded were likely present. The donor tested CMV seronegative and was one of the 352 seronegative cohort members. Each donor provided a peripheral blood sample, and peripheral blood mononuclear cells were used for TCR beta sequencing. Genomic DNA was extracted from the blood cell samples with the Qiagen DNeasy Blood Extraction Kit. The CDR3 contains 14 residues, cysteine and phenylalanine counted. The read is trimmed to its CDR3 DNA, 42 bases read in frame from base 1. Ends trimmed: V by 4 bases, J by 5 bases; bases unmatched to a gene: 5. Via the germline V gene, CDR1 is SGHRS and CDR2 YFSETQ.

The source of this sequence is a female donor in good health and CMV-seronegative. The rearranged segments are TRBV5-1 and TRBJ1-5, and TRBD1 aligns with 8 junction nucleotides. The sample comprised PBMCs. The DNA is TGCGCCAGCAGCATCGGACAGGGTGATCAGCCCCAGCATTTT. Translation gives CASSIGQGDQPQHF.